Following are 2 T cell receptor beta chains from one sample sequenced in a study of T cell responses to AZD1222 COVID-19 vaccine. Produced via immunoSEQ multiplex PCR; TCRdb's table is partial and in-frame only. The sample includes under 150,000 clones, around 89% of them seen just once. The input for sequencing was peripheral blood, taken 28 days after the second AZD1222 dose. The receptors shown here come from an adult who received the AZD1222 COVID-19 vaccine.

J is TRBJ2-5 and V is TRBV4-1; 8 nucleotides align to TRBD2. The CDR3 has 15 amino acids. The trim removed 2 bases at V and 3 bases at J, leaving 5 bases unmatched. Germline V gene lookup returns CDR1 MGHRA and CDR2 YSYEKL. Here the CDR3 DNA reads TGCGCCAGCAGCCAACCCGTAGCGGGGAAAGAGACCCAGTACTTC. Amino acids: CASSQPVAGKETQYF.

The CDR3 loop is CASSLESSGFTDTQYF. The DNA of the CDR3 is TGCGCCAGCAGCTTGGAAAGTAGCGGGTTCACAGATACGCAGTATTTT. The V call is TRBV5-1, the J call TRBJ2-3; 7 bases align to TRBD2. The CDR3 is made up of 16 amino acids. Unmatched junction bases numbered 6, after V lost 0 bases and J lost 2 bases. Per the germline V gene, CDR1 is SGHRS and CDR2 is YFSETQ.